This is a list of T cell receptor beta chains from one sample in a study of cytomegalovirus exposure and HLA in healthy donors. Only in-frame clones appear in the TCRdb table, and some are missing; sequencing was by immunoSEQ multiplex PCR. The table for this sample gives under 130,000 clones. Sequencing used PBMCs. These TCRs come from a man between 50 and 59 years old in good health and CMV-seronegative. CDR3s include the opening cysteine and the closing phenylalanine or tryptophan.

v_gene	j_gene	CDR3aa
TRBV9	TRBJ2-5	CASSVAGGETQYF
TRBV10-3	TRBJ1-1	CAISESPGVNTEAFF
TRBV19	TRBJ1-1	CASSSGQANTEAFF
TRBV19	TRBJ1-1	CASRENGEAFF
TRBV4-3	TRBJ2-1	CASSPQGGEQFF
TRBV6-1	TRBJ2-5	CASSEAAGGHETQYF
TRBV18	TRBJ2-2	CASSTTDLGTGELFF
TRBV6-5	TRBJ2-7	CASKSYGRGNEQYF
TRBV4-3	TRBJ1-1	CASSQDLRQGNTEAFF
TRBV11-2	TRBJ2-1	CASSLATGGASYNEQFF
TRBV6-5	TRBJ2-4	CASSSDRMTASQYF
TRBV5-4	TRBJ2-7	CASSRGGPKNYEQYF
TRBV28	TRBJ2-4	CASSSQDWNIQYF
TRBV19	TRBJ1-5	CASWGQGGNQPQHF
TRBV5-1	TRBJ2-2	CASSLLAGPNTGELFF
TRBV11-3	TRBJ2-2	CASTTTGGANTGELFF
TRBV19	TRBJ1-2	CASSMPLFGGERGYGYTF
TRBV6-5	TRBJ1-5	CASSQGSGSNQPQHF
TRBV27	TRBJ2-1	CASTRASGRDLSYNEQFF
TRBV18	TRBJ1-1	CASSLPQGVSTEAFF
TRBV20-1	TRBJ2-3	CSATLSDTQYF
TRBV15	TRBJ1-1	CATSTGFTEAFF
TRBV15	TRBJ2-7	CATSRTGAGEQYF
TRBV19	TRBJ2-5	CASKRRGGGETQYF
TRBV30	TRBJ2-7	CAWMVRTERYEQYF
TRBV11-3	TRBJ2-7	CASSLVSGRSYEQYF
TRBV6-6	TRBJ1-3	CASSNRGSDTTIYF
TRBV19	TRBJ1-2	CASSRWTGGGYGYTF
TRBV27	TRBJ1-5	CASSLSFSGLSNQPQHF
TRBV7-2	TRBJ1-1	CASRIQGATEAFF
TRBV7-6	TRBJ1-1	CASSLVAGMNTEAFF